This entry is about one TCR beta chain. The clone's antigen remains unknown. No base-level quality is on record; no much larger clone is a single base apart. Whole blood was collected in K2EDTA tubes by collaborating institutions according to the institutions' own protocols. For TCRbeta analysis, collaborators shipped samples as frozen whole blood, isolated PBMCs, or DNA extracted from either of those sample types. The sample comes from a study of blood T cell repertoires in COVID-19 (TCRdb year 2020). About the study as a whole: Samples from collaborators originated in the United States, Italy and Spain and spanned both the acute and convalescent phases of COVID-19. A freely available public database, intended as a resource for researchers studying the immune response to SARS-CoV-2, is where the repertoires were released. Deeply sampled blood TCRbeta repertoires from subjects exposed to, actively infected with, or recovered from COVID-19 were included in the dataset. The prospective study material was composed of cDNA or gDNA derived from T cells, B-cell-depleted T cells, or PBMCs. Where HLA class I and class II types were available, the types were taken from metadata supplied by the sample provider, not from assay-based typing. The samples were drawn from two sources: the first 160 participants of the ongoing ImmuneRACE study, and over 1,000 subjects contributed by 6 global collaborators. Sample metadata almost always included a de-identified subject ID, COVID-19 status, age in years and sex. The investigation overall reported the following: Clinical and demographic metadata were provided uncurated, with the amount varying by source and participant.

TCRbeta CDR3 regions were amplified from genomic DNA using the immunoSEQ Assay, a bias-controlled multiplex PCR. The authors processed their data as follows. Within the assay, amplification of reference gene primers was used to estimate how many nucleated cells each sample contained. Sequence reads were collapsed and filtered to measure the absolute abundance of every unique TCRbeta CDR3 rearrangement. Productive Simpson clonality was computed per sample as the square root of Simpson's diversity index over productive rearrangements. As stored in TCRdb, this immuneACCESS dataset retains in-frame rearrangements with V and J assigned. A fraction of the clones does not appear; measured against another copy, unresolved V genes explain less than half of the discrepancy, and the remainder lacks a known reason. The D gene and trimming were derived from the DNA, and the V and J assignments and clone size from that table. This sample has fewer than 250,000 clones in its table, and approximately 80% of those were observed once. Together, the top ten hold less than 8% of the sample.

The CDR3 starts with the cysteine, ends with the phenylalanine, and has 16 residues. Only the CDR3 portion is preserved as DNA: 48 bases, with reading frame beginning at the first base. Trimming removed 4 bases from V and 4 bases from J, leaving 17 bases between the germline ends. The receptor comes from a woman between 50 and 59 years old with acute or convalescent COVID-19. The sample consisted of peripheral blood. The sequence links TRBV23-1 to TRBJ2-1; TRBD1 could be the D gene, as 5 bases match. TRBV23-1 has ORF status, its function being uncertain. In nucleotides, the sequence is TGCGCCAGCAGTCGAGGATGGGGCCAGGGTTACAATGAGCAGTTCTTC. This sequence encodes CASSRGWGQGYNEQFF.